This T cell receptor (beta chain) came from a study of molecular identifiers for immune sequencing clone quantification. MiXCR, run by TCRdb on the PCR reads, gives a single entry per CDR3 protein. This sample has about 510,000 distinct CDR3 sequences, with over 20% found just once. There are 12 residues in the CDR3. Germline V gene data show CDR1 as SGHTA and CDR2 as FQGNSA. V lost 1 base and J 9 bases, leaving 7 bases between the germline ends. Findings and limits, study-wide: A single cell's spiked Jurkat TCR RNA was reportedly detectable among about a million naive cells.

Remarks on this clonotype: Its target is unknown. Only one base separates this from a far larger clonotype, so it likely reflects a read error.

J is TRBJ2-1 and V is TRBV7-2; the D is unclear. The receptor was derived from a human donor in good health. Some libraries in this study had Jurkat cell RNA spiked in. Sequenced sample: naive CD8+ T cells from blood, with Jurkat cell RNA spiked in. Subset meaning: FACS-sorted CD8+CD4-CCR7+CD45RA+ naive T cells. The CDR3 DNA is TGTGCCAGCAGCTTAGATCGTAGTGAGCAGTTCTTC. Its protein is CASSLDRSEQFF.